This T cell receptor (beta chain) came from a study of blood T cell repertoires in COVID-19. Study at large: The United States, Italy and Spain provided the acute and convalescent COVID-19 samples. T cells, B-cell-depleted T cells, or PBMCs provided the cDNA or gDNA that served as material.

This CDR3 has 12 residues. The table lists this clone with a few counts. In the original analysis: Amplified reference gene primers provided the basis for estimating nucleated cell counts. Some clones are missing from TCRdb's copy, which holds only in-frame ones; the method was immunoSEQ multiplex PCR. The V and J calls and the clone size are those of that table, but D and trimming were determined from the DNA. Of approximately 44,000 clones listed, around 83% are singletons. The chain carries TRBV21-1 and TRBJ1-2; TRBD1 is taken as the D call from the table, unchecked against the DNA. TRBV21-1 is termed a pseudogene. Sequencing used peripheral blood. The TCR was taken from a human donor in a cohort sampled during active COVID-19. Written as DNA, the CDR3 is TGTGCCAGCAGCAAAAACAGGGGGCCTTACACCTTC. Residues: CASSKNRGPYTF.